This T cell receptor (beta chain) was sequenced during a study of CD8+ T cells in alopecia areata. General study points: Sequence data from scalp samples additionally include resident alphabeta T cells of normal skin. With patients, TCR sharing proved less clear than in mice, a difference possibly related to HLA.

As the sequencing template, cDNA was produced by extracting RNA and reverse transcribing it. The repertoire was sequenced with immunoSEQ multiplex PCR; TCRdb's copy has only in-frame clones and lacks some. The table lists around 250,000 clones, about two thirds of them singletons. The CDR3 has 13 residues. CDR1 and CDR2 (germline): SGHAT, FQNNGV. The junction had 4 bases not matched to a gene; V was cut back by 5 bases and J by 4 bases. On this clone itself: Its antigen is currently unknown.

The sequenced sample was CD4+ T cells sorted from blood, obtained at week 0. The chain has TRBV11-2 and TRBJ1-2, with 7 bases that match TRBD1. The clonotype was recovered from a human donor with alopecia areata. DNA of the CDR3: TGTGCCAGCAGCCGGGACAGCCTCTATGGCTACACCTTC. As protein: CASSRDSLYGYTF.